The clone carrying this T cell receptor (beta chain) was seen only once. The antigen is unknown. The data were produced by immunoSEQ multiplex PCR, yet TCRdb's version contains in-frame clones alone and is incomplete. The data show around 320,000 clones, roughly 86% seen once. This entry is derived from a study of Ad26.COV2.S vaccination and SARS-CoV-2 variants. As for the study in general: The donor was enrolled in the Ad26.COV2.S arm of the COV1001 trial. Study-wide points: Spike-specific TCR breadth ran higher among vaccine recipients than placebo recipients.

As for treatment: 19 received Ad26.COV2.S at low or high dose, single or two shots; several received placebo; per-sample allocation not given. Sampling happened 63 days after the first vaccine or placebo injection. Cohort 1b enrolled adults aged 18-55 years in Boston. The CDR3 extends over 14 amino acids. Germline lookup yields CDR1 LNHDA and CDR2 SQIVND (reference sequence). After removal of 6 bases from V and 11 bases from J, the junction contained 11 bases not matched to a gene. The sequence was obtained from a person between 18 and 60 years old who received the Ad26.COV2.S COVID-19 vaccine or a placebo. Sequenced material: peripheral blood, taken in a trial of Ad26.COV2.S vaccine versus placebo. J is TRBJ1-4 and V is TRBV19; TRBD1 matches 8 bases. The CDR3 is CASRQQGGSWKLFF. In DNA form, the CDR3 reads TGTGCCAGTAGACAACAGGGGGGGTCTTGGAAACTGTTTTTT.